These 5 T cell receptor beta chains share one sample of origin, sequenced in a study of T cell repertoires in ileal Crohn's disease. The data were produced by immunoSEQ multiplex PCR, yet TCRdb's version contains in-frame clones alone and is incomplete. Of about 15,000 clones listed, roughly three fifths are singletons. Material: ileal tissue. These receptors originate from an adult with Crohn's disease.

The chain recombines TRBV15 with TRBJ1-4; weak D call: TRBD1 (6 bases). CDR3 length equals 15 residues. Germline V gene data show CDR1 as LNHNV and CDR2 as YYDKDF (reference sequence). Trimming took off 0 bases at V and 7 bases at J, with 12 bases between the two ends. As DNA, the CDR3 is TGTGCCACCAGCAGAGATACGCGGGGGCCTGAAAAACTGTTTTTT. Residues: CATSRDTRGPEKLFF.

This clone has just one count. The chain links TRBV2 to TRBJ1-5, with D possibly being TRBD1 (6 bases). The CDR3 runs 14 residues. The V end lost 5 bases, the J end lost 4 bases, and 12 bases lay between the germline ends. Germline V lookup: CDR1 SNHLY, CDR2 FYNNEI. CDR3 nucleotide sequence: TGTGCCAGCAGTCCGACAGGTGGTAATCAGCCCCAGCATTTT. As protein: CASSPTGGNQPQHF.

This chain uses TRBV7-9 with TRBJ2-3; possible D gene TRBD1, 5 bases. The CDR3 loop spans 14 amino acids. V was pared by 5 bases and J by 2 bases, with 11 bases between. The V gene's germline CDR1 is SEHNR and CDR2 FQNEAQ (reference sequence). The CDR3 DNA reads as TGTGCCAGCAGCCCGCAAGGGGTCACAGATACGCAGTATTTT. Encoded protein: CASSPQGVTDTQYF.

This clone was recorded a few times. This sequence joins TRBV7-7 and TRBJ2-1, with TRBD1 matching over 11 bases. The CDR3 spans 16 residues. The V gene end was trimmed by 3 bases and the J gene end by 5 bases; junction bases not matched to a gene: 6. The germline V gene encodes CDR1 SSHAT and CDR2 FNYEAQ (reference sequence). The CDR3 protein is CASSLGDRGKNNEQFF. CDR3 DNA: TGTGCCAGCAGCTTGGGGGACAGGGGGAAAAACAATGAGCAGTTCTTC.

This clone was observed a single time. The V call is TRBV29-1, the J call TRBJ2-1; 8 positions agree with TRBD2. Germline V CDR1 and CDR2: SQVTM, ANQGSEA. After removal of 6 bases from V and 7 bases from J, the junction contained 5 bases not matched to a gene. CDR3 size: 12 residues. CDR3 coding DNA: TGCAGCGTAGTAGCGGGAATAAATGAGCAGTTCTTC. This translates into CSVVAGINEQFF.